This T cell receptor beta chain was captured in a study of identifying expanded T cells in peripheral blood. Study conclusions and caveats: About 1.2 clones differed between technical replicates, versus around 16 and 19 over time. Variance in clone template counts between roughly two-week samples significantly increased with total template count across all healthy donors.

Turning to this clone: The antigen is unknown.

Collection occurred without any documented infections or immune events in donors. Sequencing was performed with immunoSEQ multiplex PCR; in TCRdb, only in-frame clones are kept and a portion is missing. In the table there are 95,000 or so clones, more than 75% of which are singletons. The origin of this receptor is a person aged 18 to 70 in good health. What was sequenced was blood.

CDR3 region: CASSLVGSGGQETQYF. In DNA, the CDR3 is TGTGCCAGCAGCTTAGTAGGTAGCGGGGGGCAAGAGACCCAGTACTTC. The chain couples TRBV7-2 to TRBJ2-5, with 10 bases identical to TRBD2. Germline loops: CDR1 SGHTA, CDR2 FQGNSA. J lost 2 bases, V lost 1 base, and 4 bases had no gene match. This CDR3 is 16 amino acids long.